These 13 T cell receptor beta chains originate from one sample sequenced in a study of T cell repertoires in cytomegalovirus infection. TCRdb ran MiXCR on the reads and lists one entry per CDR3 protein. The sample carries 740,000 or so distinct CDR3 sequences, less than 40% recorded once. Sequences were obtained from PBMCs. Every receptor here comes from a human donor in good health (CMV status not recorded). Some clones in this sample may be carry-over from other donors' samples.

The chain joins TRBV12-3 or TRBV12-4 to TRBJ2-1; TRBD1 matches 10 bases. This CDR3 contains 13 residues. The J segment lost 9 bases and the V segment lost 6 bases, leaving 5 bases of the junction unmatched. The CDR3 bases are TGTGCCAGCAGGGACAGGGGGTTCAGTGAGCAGTTCTTC. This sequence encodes CASRDRGFSEQFF.

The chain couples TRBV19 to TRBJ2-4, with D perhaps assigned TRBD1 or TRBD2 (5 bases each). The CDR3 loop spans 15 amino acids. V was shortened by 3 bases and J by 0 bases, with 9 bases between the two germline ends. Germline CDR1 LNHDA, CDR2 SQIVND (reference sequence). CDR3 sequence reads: CASSIGALAKNIQYF. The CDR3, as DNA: TGTGCCAGTAGTATCGGGGCCCTAGCCAAAAACATTCAGTACTTC.

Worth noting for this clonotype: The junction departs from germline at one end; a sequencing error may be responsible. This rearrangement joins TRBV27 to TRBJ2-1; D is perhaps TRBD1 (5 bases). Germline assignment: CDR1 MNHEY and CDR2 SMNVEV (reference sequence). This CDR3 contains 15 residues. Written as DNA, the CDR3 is TGTGCCAGCAGCTTTCAGGGCGGACCCTACAATGAGCAGTCCTTC. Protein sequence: CASSFQGGPYNEQSF.

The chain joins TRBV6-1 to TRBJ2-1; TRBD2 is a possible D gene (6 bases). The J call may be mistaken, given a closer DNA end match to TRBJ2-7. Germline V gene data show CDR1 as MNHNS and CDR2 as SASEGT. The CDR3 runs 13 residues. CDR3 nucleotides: TGTGCCAGCAGTGAATTCAGGACTACGGGGCAGTACTTC. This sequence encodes CASSEFRTTGQYF.

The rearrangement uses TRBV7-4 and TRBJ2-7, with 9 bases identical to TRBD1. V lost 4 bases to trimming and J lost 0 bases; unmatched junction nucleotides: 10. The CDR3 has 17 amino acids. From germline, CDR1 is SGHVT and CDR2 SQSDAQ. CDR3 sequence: CASSSPGQGPNSYEQYF. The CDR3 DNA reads TGTGCCAGCAGCTCTCCGGGACAGGGACCCAACTCCTACGAGCAGTACTTC.

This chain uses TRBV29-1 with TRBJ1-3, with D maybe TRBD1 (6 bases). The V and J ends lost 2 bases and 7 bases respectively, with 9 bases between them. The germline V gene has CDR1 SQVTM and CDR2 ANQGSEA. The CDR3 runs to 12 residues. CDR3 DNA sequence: TGCAGCGTTGAAAGGACAGCCAACACCATATATTTT. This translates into CSVERTANTIYF.

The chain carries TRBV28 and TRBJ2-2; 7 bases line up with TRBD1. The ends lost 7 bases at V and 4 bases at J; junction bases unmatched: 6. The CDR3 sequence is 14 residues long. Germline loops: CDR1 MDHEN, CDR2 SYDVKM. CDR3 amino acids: CASTRDRITGELFF. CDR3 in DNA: TGTGCCAGCACCCGGGACAGAATCACCGGGGAGCTGTTTTTT.

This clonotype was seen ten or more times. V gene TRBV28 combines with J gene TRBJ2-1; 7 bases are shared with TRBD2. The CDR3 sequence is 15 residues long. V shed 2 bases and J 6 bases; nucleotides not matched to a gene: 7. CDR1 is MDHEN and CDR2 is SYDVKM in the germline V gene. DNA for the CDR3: TGTGCCAGCAGTTTAAACGCGGGAGTGGTCAATGAGCAGTTCTTC. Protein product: CASSLNAGVVNEQFF.

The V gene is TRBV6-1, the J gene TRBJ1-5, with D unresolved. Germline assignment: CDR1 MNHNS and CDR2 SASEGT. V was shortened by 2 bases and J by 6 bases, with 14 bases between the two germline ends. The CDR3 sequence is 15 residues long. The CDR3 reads CASSELGPGRQPQHF. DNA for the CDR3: TGTGCCAGCAGTGAACTGGGTCCCGGACGTCAGCCCCAGCATTTT.

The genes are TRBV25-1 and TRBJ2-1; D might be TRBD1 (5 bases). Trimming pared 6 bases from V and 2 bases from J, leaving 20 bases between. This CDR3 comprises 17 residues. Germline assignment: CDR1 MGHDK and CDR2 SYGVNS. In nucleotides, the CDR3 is TGTGCCAGCAGAGAAGACCAGGGAAGAGGTGCCTACAATGAGCAGTTCTTC. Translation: CASREDQGRGAYNEQFF.

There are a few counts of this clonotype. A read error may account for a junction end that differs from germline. CDR3 coding DNA: TGTGCTAGCAGCCTAGGACAGTGGCCTTACAATGAGCAGTTCTTC. Its translation is CASSLGQWPYNEQFF. V usage is TRBV7-6 and J usage is TRBJ2-1, with a possible D match to TRBD1 (6 bases). Per germline, CDR1 SGHVS and CDR2 FNYEAQ. CDR3 length equals 15 residues.

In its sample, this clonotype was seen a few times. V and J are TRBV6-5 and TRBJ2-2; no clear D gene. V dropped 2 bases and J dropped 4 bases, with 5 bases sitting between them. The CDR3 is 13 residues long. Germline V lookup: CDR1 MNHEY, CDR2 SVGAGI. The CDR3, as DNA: TGTGCCAGCAGTTACGCCAGCACCGGGGAGCTGTTTTTT. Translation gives CASSYASTGELFF.

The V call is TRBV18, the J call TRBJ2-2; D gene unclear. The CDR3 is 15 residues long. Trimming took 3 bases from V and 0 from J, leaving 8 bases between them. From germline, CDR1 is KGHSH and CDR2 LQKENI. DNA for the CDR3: TGTGCCAGCTCACCTTCTCCGACGAACACCGGGGAGCTGTTTTTT. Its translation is CASSPSPTNTGELFF.